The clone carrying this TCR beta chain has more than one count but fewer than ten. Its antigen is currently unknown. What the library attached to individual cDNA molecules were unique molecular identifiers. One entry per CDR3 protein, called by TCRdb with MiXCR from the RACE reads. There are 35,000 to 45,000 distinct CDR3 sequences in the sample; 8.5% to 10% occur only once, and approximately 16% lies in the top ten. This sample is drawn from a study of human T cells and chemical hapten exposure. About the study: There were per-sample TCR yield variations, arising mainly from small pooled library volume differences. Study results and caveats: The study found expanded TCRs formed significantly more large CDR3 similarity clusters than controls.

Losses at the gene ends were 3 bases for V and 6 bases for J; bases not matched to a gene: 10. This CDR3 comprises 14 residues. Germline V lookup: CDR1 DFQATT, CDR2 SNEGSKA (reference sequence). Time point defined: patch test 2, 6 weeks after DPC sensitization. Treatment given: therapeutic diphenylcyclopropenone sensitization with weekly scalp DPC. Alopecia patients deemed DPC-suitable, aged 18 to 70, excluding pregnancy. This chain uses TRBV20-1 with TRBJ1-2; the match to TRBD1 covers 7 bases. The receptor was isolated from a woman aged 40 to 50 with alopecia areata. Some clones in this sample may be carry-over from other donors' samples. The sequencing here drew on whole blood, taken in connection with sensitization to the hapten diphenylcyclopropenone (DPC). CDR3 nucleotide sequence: TGCAGTGCTAGCGGCGCCAGGGGGTCCGATGGCTACACCTTC. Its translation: CSASGARGSDGYTF.